Each of the 8 T cell receptor beta chains below was sequenced from the same sample in a study of blood T cell repertoires in COVID-19 (TCRdb year 2020). The library was produced with the immunoSEQ multiplex PCR assay. TCRdb provides this immuneACCESS table in a form limited to in-frame rearrangements. Some clones are lacking; in checked studies, under half of them reflect an unresolved V gene, and why the rest are absent is not known. Here the sample has some 130,000 clones; about four fifths occur a single time. The ten top clones hold about 15% of the sample. The sequenced sample consisted of peripheral blood. The source of these receptors is a woman in her forties or fifties with acute or convalescent COVID-19.

V usage is TRBV18 and J usage is TRBJ1-1; 10 nucleotides match TRBD1. Trimming took 5 bases from V and 5 from J; bases not matched to a gene: 5. Germline V gives CDR1 KGHSH, CDR2 LQKENI. CDR3 size: 14 residues. CDR3 coding DNA: TGTGCCAGCTCAGCCGGGACAGGGGAAACTGAAGCTTTCTTT. It encodes CASSAGTGETEAFF. The complete variable domain, with remaining parts taken from reference TRBV18 and TRBJ1-1, reads NAGVMQNPRHLVRRRGQEARLRCSPMKGHSHVYWYRQLPEEGLKFMVYLQKENIIDESGMPKERFSAEFPKEGPSILRIQQVVRGDSAAYFCASSAGTGETEAFFGQGTRLTVV.

V and J are TRBV19 and TRBJ1-1; no reliable D call. Germline V gene lookup returns CDR1 LNHDA and CDR2 SQIVND (reference sequence). There are 16 residues in the CDR3. The germline V and J ends were trimmed by 3 bases and 0 bases, with 14 bases remaining between them. The CDR3 reads CASSMPPNSLNTEAFF. For the CDR3, the DNA is TGTGCCAGTAGTATGCCCCCGAACAGTCTGAACACTGAAGCTTTCTTT.

The chain has TRBV18 and TRBJ2-7, with 9 positions matching TRBD2. Per germline, CDR1 KGHSH and CDR2 LQKENI. V lost 2 bases to trimming and J lost 8 bases; unmatched junction nucleotides: 7. CDR3 length: 14 residues. CDR3 coding DNA: TGTGCCAGCTCACCAACCGCGGGGGGGATGCAGCAGTACTTC. Its translation is CASSPTAGGMQQYF. The full variable domain, completed using reference TRBV18 and TRBJ2-7, is NAGVMQNPRHLVRRRGQEARLRCSPMKGHSHVYWYRQLPEEGLKFMVYLQKENIIDESGMPKERFSAEFPKEGPSILRIQQVVRGDSAAYFCASSPTAGGMQQYFGPGTRLTVT.

The chain has TRBV5-1 and TRBJ1-2, with 9 positions matching TRBD1. Looked up from germline, CDR1 is SGHRS and CDR2 is YFSETQ. This CDR3 contains 15 residues. V dropped 1 base and J dropped 6; count of bases not matched to a gene: 7. The DNA of the CDR3 is TGCGCCAGCAGCTTGAGCCTAACAGGGGGCCATGGCTACACCTTC. Protein sequence: CASSLSLTGGHGYTF.

The rearrangement joins TRBV12-3 or TRBV12-4 to TRBJ2-3; D ambiguous. Trimming cost V 2 bases and J 4 bases, with 4 bases left between them. The CDR3 sequence is 12 residues long. For the CDR3, the DNA is TGTGCCAGCAGTTTAAAGCCAGATACGCAGTATTTT. Translating gives CASSLKPDTQYF.

In this sample, this clone turned up once. V usage is TRBV6-1 and J usage is TRBJ1-2; a weak D match, TRBD1 (6 bases). This CDR3 is built from 14 residues. V shed 3 bases and J shed 5 bases, with 13 bases lying between them. Per germline, CDR1 MNHNS and CDR2 SASEGT. CDR3 sequence (DNA): TGTGCCAGCAGTGATGGACAGTATAAGTATGGCTACACCTTC. Its protein is CASSDGQYKYGYTF.

This clone was detected only once. The chain combines TRBV4-2 with TRBJ1-1; 9 bases are shared with TRBD1. The CDR3 runs 14 residues. Germline loops: CDR1 LGHNA, CDR2 YNFKEQ. V gave up 4 bases and J gave up 4 bases; unmatched junction bases: 4. CDR3 DNA: TGTGCCAGCAGCCGGACGGACAGGGGCACTGAAGCTTTCTTT. It codes for CASSRTDRGTEAFF.

The genes are TRBV9 and TRBJ2-1; a weak D match, TRBD2 (5 bases). Germline V gene sequence: CDR1 SGDLS, CDR2 YYNGEE. The CDR3 contains 13 residues. With 2 bases removed from V and 5 bases from J, the gap between germline ends came to 8 bases. CDR3 nucleotides: TGTGCCAGCAGCGTGGACTCTCACAATGAGCAGTTCTTC. The encoded protein is CASSVDSHNEQFF.